These 18 T cell receptor beta chains came from one sample sequenced in a study of Ad26.COV2.S vaccination and SARS-CoV-2 variants. Repertoires were generated with immunoSEQ multiplex PCR, while TCRdb's copy carries only in-frame clones and drops some. This table has about 350,000 clones, about 91% appearing once. The specimen was peripheral blood, collected after recovery from COVID-19. These receptor sequences come from a human donor who had recovered from COVID-19.

This clone was seen only once. The chain is built from TRBV2 and TRBJ2-7; 9 nucleotides match TRBD1. The V segment lost 7 bases and the J segment 2 bases; nucleotides outside the gene matches: 3. The CDR3 is 13 amino acids. Germline V CDR1 and CDR2: SNHLY, FYNNEI. The CDR3 DNA sequence: TGTGCCAGCACTGGGACAGGGACCTACGAGCAGTACTTC. This encodes CASTGTGTYEQYF.

V is TRBV5-5 and J is TRBJ1-5, with 7 bases that match TRBD1. Looked up from germline, CDR1 is SGHKS and CDR2 is YYEKEE (reference sequence). V shed 3 bases, J shed 5 bases, and the junction held 5 bases outside the gene matches. The CDR3 length is 14 residues. CDR3 loop: CASSSGTVHQPQHF. The CDR3 region has the DNA TGTGCCAGCAGCTCCGGGACAGTACATCAGCCCCAGCATTTT.

The CDR3 spells CSASNPTRQESRQPQHF. The CDR3 DNA is TGCAGTGCTAGTAATCCTACTAGACAGGAATCAAGACAGCCCCAGCATTTT. The chain links TRBV20-1 to TRBJ1-5; TRBD1 might be the D (6 bases). Looked up from germline, CDR1 is DFQATT and CDR2 is SNEGSKA (reference sequence). The CDR3 runs 17 residues. The ends were cut back, 3 bases at V and 7 bases at J, with 25 bases in the middle.

The table lists this clone with a count of one. The genes are TRBV3-1 (or the pseudogene TRBV3-2) and TRBJ1-1; unclear D gene. The germline V and J ends were trimmed by 0 bases and 8 bases, with 7 bases remaining between them. This CDR3 contains 12 residues. Per germline, CDR1 LGHDT and CDR2 YNNKEL (reference sequence). CDR3 nucleotides: TGTGCCAGCAGCCAAGACCCTCGGGAAGCTTTCTTT. Protein: CASSQDPREAFF.

The chain links TRBV4-1 to TRBJ1-2; 7 bases line up with TRBD1. J gave up 4 bases and V 0 bases, and 11 bases lay outside the gene matches. Germline-derived CDR1 and CDR2 are MGHRA and YSYEKL. The CDR3 length is 17 residues. The CDR3 nucleotides are TGCGCCAGCAGCCAAGATGGAGGCAGGGGGTACATCTATGGCTACACCTTC. Its protein product is CASSQDGGRGYIYGYTF.

Of note for this clone: One end of the junction is discordant with germline, which a read error may explain. Different DNA sequences within this sample yield the same CDR3. J is TRBJ2-2 and V is TRBV10-1, with D possibly called TRBD1 or TRBD2 (6 bases each). This CDR3 has 13 amino acids. Per the germline V gene, CDR1 is WNHNN and CDR2 is SYGVQD (reference sequence). CDR3 sequence: CASSGGDTGELFF. The CDR3 DNA follows: TGCGCCAGCAGTGGGGGGGACACCGGGGAGTTGTTTTTT.

The chain employs TRBV10-3 and TRBJ2-7; tentative D call: TRBD1 (6 bases). This CDR3 is built from 13 residues. V was shortened by 4 bases and J by 7 bases, with 14 bases between the two germline ends. CDR1 and CDR2 from the germline V gene are ENHRY and SYGVKD. In DNA, the CDR3 is TGTGCCATCAGTGGGACAGACCTAGGGGAGCAGTACTTC. It specifies CAISGTDLGEQYF.

The chain combines TRBV5-6 with TRBJ2-5; TRBD1 matches at 9 bases. V was pared by 1 base and J by 2 bases, with 6 bases of the junction left unmatched. This CDR3 has 16 amino acids. Germline lookup yields CDR1 SGHDT and CDR2 YYEEEE. The CDR3 region is CASSLWGTGWQETQYF. In DNA, the CDR3 is TGTGCCAGCAGCTTGTGGGGGACAGGGTGGCAAGAGACCCAGTACTTC.

V usage is TRBV6-5 and J usage is TRBJ1-6, with D possibly being TRBD1 (5 bases). The CDR3 has 15 residues. The V gene's germline CDR1 is MNHEY and CDR2 SVGAGI. V lost 7 bases and J lost 0, with 10 bases in between. CDR3 coding DNA: TGTGCCAGCACCTCAGGGAGCTCCTATAATTCACCCCTCCACTTT. As protein: CASTSGSSYNSPLHF.

The chain employs TRBV11-2 and TRBJ1-1, with D perhaps TRBD1 (5 bases). The CDR3 is made up of 17 amino acids. V gave up 0 bases and J gave up 0 bases, with 14 bases separating them. Germline V gene sequence: CDR1 SGHAT, CDR2 FQNNGV. CDR3 amino acids: CASSLDRWRGMNTEAFF. The CDR3 bases are TGTGCCAGCAGCTTAGATAGGTGGCGGGGGATGAACACTGAAGCTTTCTTT.

The chain uses TRBV4-1 and TRBJ2-3; unclear D gene. CDR3 length: 14 residues. Germline V lookup: CDR1 MGHRA, CDR2 YSYEKL. The V gene lost 2 bases and the J gene lost 6 bases, with 12 bases spanning the gap. The CDR3 region is CASSQNQGLDTQYF. The CDR3 nucleotides read TGCGCCAGCAGCCAAAATCAAGGTCTTGATACGCAGTATTTT.

The rearrangement joins TRBV11-2 to TRBJ2-3; 9 nucleotides match TRBD2. The length of the CDR3 is 15 residues. V lost 7 bases and J lost 2; bases outside the gene matches: 7. CDR1 and CDR2 (germline): SGHAT, FQNNGV. CDR3 region: CASTVSGGLTDTQYF. CDR3 DNA sequence: TGTGCCAGCACCGTTAGCGGGGGCCTCACAGATACGCAGTATTTT.

The chain has TRBV7-9 and TRBJ1-2; D gene uncertain. CDR1 is SEHNR and CDR2 is FQNEAQ in the germline V gene (reference sequence). Trimming pared 1 base from V and 5 bases from J, leaving 11 bases between. The CDR3 loop spans 14 amino acids. The DNA of the CDR3 is TGTGCCAGCAGCTTAGTGGTTTTGGAATATGGCTACACCTTC. Translation: CASSLVVLEYGYTF.

On this clone itself: Other DNA sequences within the sample encode an identical CDR3. The CDR3 spells CSVEGDTSYEQYF. CDR3 bases: TGCAGCGTTGAAGGGGACACCTCCTACGAGCAGTACTTC. The J gene is TRBJ2-7, the V gene TRBV29-1, with D maybe TRBD1 (6 bases). The CDR3 extends over 13 amino acids. Looked up from germline, CDR1 is SQVTM and CDR2 is ANQGSEA. Between the trimmed V and J ends, which lost 1 base and 0 bases, there was a span of 7 bases.

V and J are TRBV12-3 or TRBV12-4 and TRBJ1-1; no clear D. Deletions cut 8 bases from V and 1 base from J, with 8 bases between. This CDR3 has 12 amino acids. The DNA of the CDR3 is TGTGCCAGCGGAGTGGGGAACACTGAAGCTTTCTTT. Translation: CASGVGNTEAFF.

This sequence joins TRBV6-5 and TRBJ1-1; no firm D call. The CDR3 runs to 14 residues. The germline V gene has CDR1 MNHEY and CDR2 SVGAGI. The CDR3 coding sequence is TGTGCTATCGACGTCGGACTAATGAACACTGAAGCTTTCTTT. Translated: CAIDVGLMNTEAFF.

This chain links TRBV5-4 with TRBJ2-1, with 13 bases matching TRBD2. The CDR3 contains 15 residues. V dropped 4 bases and J dropped 9; count of bases not matched to a gene: 7. Germline CDR1 reads SGHNT; CDR2 reads YYREEE (reference sequence). This chain's CDR3 is CASSRKGLAGPEQFF. The CDR3 DNA reads TGTGCCAGCAGCAGAAAGGGACTAGCGGGGCCTGAGCAGTTCTTC. Full variable domain (missing parts from reference TRBV5-4 and TRBJ2-1): ETGVTQSPTHLIKTRGQQVTLRCSSQSGHNTVSWYQQALGQGPQFIFQYYREEENGRGNFPPRFSGLQFPNYSSELNVNALELDDSALYLCASSRKGLAGPEQFFGPGTRLTVL.

Turning to this clone: The same CDR3 is also encoded by other DNA sequences in this sample. The chain is built from TRBV19 and TRBJ2-3, with TRBD2 identical over 14 bases. After removal of 6 bases from V and 1 base from J, the junction contained 0 bases not matched to a gene. Per the germline V gene, CDR1 is LNHDA and CDR2 is SQIVND (reference sequence). The length of the CDR3 is 15 residues. CDR3: CASRGLAGGTDTQYF. The CDR3, as DNA: TGTGCCAGTAGGGGACTAGCGGGGGGCACAGATACGCAGTATTTT.